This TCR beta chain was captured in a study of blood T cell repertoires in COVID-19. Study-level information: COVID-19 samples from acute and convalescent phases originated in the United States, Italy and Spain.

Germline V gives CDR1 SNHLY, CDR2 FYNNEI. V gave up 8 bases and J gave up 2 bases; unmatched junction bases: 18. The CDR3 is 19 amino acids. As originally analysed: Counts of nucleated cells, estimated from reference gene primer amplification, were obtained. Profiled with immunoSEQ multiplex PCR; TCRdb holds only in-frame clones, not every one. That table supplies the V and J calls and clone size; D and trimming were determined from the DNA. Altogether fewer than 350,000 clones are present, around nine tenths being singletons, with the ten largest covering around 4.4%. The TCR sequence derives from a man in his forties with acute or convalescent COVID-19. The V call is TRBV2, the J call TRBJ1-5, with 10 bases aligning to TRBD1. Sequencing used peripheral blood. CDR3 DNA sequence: TGTGCCAGCGCCCCGGTGAGGGACAGGGGTGGGTTGGGCAATCAGCCCCAGCATTTT. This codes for CASAPVRDRGGLGNQPQHF.